This T cell receptor beta chain was obtained from a study of vaccination effects on CD4 cells after COVID-19. Study outcomes and limitations: Marked clonal contraction was seen in infection- and vaccine-induced clones late after vaccination.

There are 15 residues in the CDR3. CDR1 and CDR2 (germline): MDHEN, SYDVKM. Trimming took off 4 bases at V and 2 bases at J, with 15 bases between the two ends. Method: immunoSEQ multiplex PCR; TCRdb's copy keeps in-frame clones and lacks some. The data contain approximately 83,000 clones, 60% to 80% of them singletons. A remark on this clone: Its specificity is not known.

Antigen-specific CD4+ T cell clonotypes were called by their expansion after viral peptide-pool culture in ViraFEST. Following a roughly eleven-day culture, CD4+ T cells were purified. Participants received two doses of either the BNT162b2 or mRNA-1273 vaccine. The clonotype was recovered from a human donor who received a COVID-19 vaccine. The V and J genes are TRBV28 and TRBJ2-7; maybe TRBD1 (6 bases). Sequenced material: CD4+ T cells from PBMCs cultured with HCoV-OC43 spike peptides, taken after COVID-19 vaccination. Subset in this sample: HCoV-OC43 spike overlapping peptide pool stimulation. The chain's CDR3 is CASSSGHRAPYEQYV. The DNA for the CDR3 is TGTGCCAGCAGTTCAGGCCACAGGGCACCCTACGAGCAGTACGTC.